This entry lists 9 T cell receptor beta chains sequenced from one sample in a study of control samples from healthy donors and cancer patients. Only in-frame clones appear in the TCRdb table, and some are missing; sequencing was by immunoSEQ multiplex PCR. Of around 150,000 clones detected, around 86% appear once; the ten largest clones hold 4.9%. The sequencing sample was made of blood. The source is a man younger than 45 in good health.

This sequence joins TRBV6-2 or TRBV6-3 and TRBJ1-3, with D uncertain. The germline V and J ends were trimmed by 2 bases and 2 bases, with 7 bases remaining between them. In germline, CDR1 is MNHEY, CDR2 SVGEGT. The CDR3 is 14 amino acids. The CDR3 region has the DNA TGTGCCAGCAGTTACGAGAGTACTGGAAACACCATATATTTT. This sequence encodes CASSYESTGNTIYF.

The chain has TRBV5-6 and TRBJ2-7; 13 bases map to TRBD2. This CDR3 spans 15 amino acids. Per the germline V gene, CDR1 is SGHDT and CDR2 is YYEEEE. With V trimmed by 6 bases and J by 2 bases, 5 bases remained unmatched. This CDR3 is CASNLLAGGPYEQYF. For the CDR3, the DNA is TGTGCCAGCAACTTACTAGCGGGGGGGCCCTACGAGCAGTACTTC.

V gene TRBV7-2 combines with J gene TRBJ2-1; D gene ambiguous. The V and J ends lost 1 base and 6 bases respectively, with 7 bases between them. This CDR3 has 13 residues. Germline V gives CDR1 SGHTA, CDR2 FQGNSA. This CDR3 is CASSLVWRNEQFF. The CDR3 bases are TGTGCCAGCAGCTTAGTCTGGCGCAATGAGCAGTTCTTC.

In DNA form, the CDR3 reads TGTGCCAGCTCACGTACAGGGGACTATGGCTACACCTTC. It codes for CASSRTGDYGYTF. The J gene is TRBJ1-2, the V gene TRBV18, with TRBD1 identical over 7 bases. The CDR3 sequence is 13 residues long. V dropped 4 bases and J dropped 3; count of bases not matched to a gene: 2. Per germline, CDR1 KGHSH and CDR2 LQKENI.

This rearrangement joins TRBV19 to TRBJ1-2; no firm D call. The V end was cut by 0 bases, the J end by 2 bases, with 4 bases between. The CDR3 runs to 13 residues. CDR1 LNHDA and CDR2 SQIVND come from the germline V gene (reference sequence). CDR3 in DNA: TGTGCCAGTAGTATAGACAGAAACTATGGCTACACCTTC. This encodes CASSIDRNYGYTF. The full variable domain, with the rest looked up from reference TRBV19 and TRBJ1-2, is DGGITQSPKYLFRKEGQNVTLSCEQNLNHDAMYWYRQDPGQGLRLIYYSQIVNDFQKGDIAEGYSVSREKKESFPLTVTSAQKNPTAFYLCASSIDRNYGYTFGSGTRLTVV.

The chain employs TRBV27 and TRBJ2-5; D possibly corresponds to TRBD2 (6 bases). V lost 4 bases, J lost 4 bases, and 16 bases lay in between. Germline lookup yields CDR1 MNHEY and CDR2 SMNVEV (reference sequence). The CDR3 covers 15 residues. The CDR3 spells CASSSGIAVRETQYF. CDR3 nucleotide sequence: TGTGCCAGCAGTTCCGGTATAGCGGTCAGAGAGACCCAGTACTTC.

V usage is TRBV28 and J usage is TRBJ1-1, with a tentative D call TRBD1 (6 bases). This CDR3 has 12 residues. V was cut by 5 bases and J by 4 bases, with 8 bases left in between. Germline loops: CDR1 MDHEN, CDR2 SYDVKM. CDR3 sequence: CASSLRGTEAFF. CDR3 DNA: TGTGCCAGCAGTCTCAGGGGCACTGAAGCTTTCTTT.

The chain links TRBV4-1 to TRBJ2-1, with TRBD1 matching 8 bases. The length of the CDR3 is 18 residues. V trimming: 4 bases; J trimming: 0 bases; junction bases outside the gene matches: 11. Per the germline V gene, CDR1 is MGHRA and CDR2 is YSYEKL. The CDR3 sequence: CASSPKATGDPSYNEQFF. The CDR3 bases are TGCGCCAGCAGCCCTAAAGCGACAGGGGACCCCTCCTACAATGAGCAGTTCTTC.

The chain recombines TRBV11-3 with TRBJ1-1, with D perhaps matching TRBD1 (5 bases). V was pared by 7 bases and J by 4 bases, with 22 bases between. The CDR3 covers 16 residues. The germline V gene has CDR1 SGHNT and CDR2 YENEEA. The CDR3 nucleotides read TGTGCCAGCAACAAGGGTGGGGCCGGTTGGGTCACTGAAGCTTTCTTT. It encodes CASNKGGAGWVTEAFF.